The source of this T cell receptor beta chain is a study of T-cell reconstitution after alpha-beta-depleted transplantation in children. This sample's TCRbeta library carried unique molecular identifier barcodes. TCRdb redid the calling of the PCR reads with MiXCR, one entry per CDR3 protein. The sample has about 210,000 distinct CDR3 sequences, roughly a sixth seen once. Germline CDR1 ENHRY, CDR2 SYGVKD. CDR3 size: 21 residues. J was trimmed by 8 bases and V by 0 bases; bases with no gene match: 23. This specimen consisted of PBMCs, mostly from graft donor cells, obtained 360 days after TCRalphabeta/CD19-depleted stem cell transplant. This TCR derives from a male patient between 2 and 9 years old who had a stem cell transplant for acute lymphoblastic leukemia, so the T cells may come from the graft donor. This chain connects TRBV10-3 to TRBJ2-1; 9 bases map to TRBD2. The CDR3 DNA sequence: TGTGCCATCAGTGAGTCGACGTGGGGTAGCGGGGGCTTTCGGGGACAATATGAGCAGTTCTTC. This encodes CAISESTWGSGGFRGQYEQFF.